The rows below give T cell receptor beta chains drawn from one sample of a study of Graves' ophthalmopathy and Graves' hyperthyroidism. TCRdb ran MiXCR on the multiplex PCR reads and lists one entry per CDR3 protein. The table records roughly 13,000 distinct CDR3 sequences, roughly 50% of them present only once. The sequenced sample was peripheral blood. The receptor source for this set is a woman aged 25 to 39 with Graves' ophthalmopathy. Each CDR3 is given with its conserved first and last residue. D genes are given only for firm matches. A row's size may be missing; if present it is once, few, many or a size class.

size: once; J: TRBJ1-5; D: NA; V: TRBV20-1; CDR3: CSASSGLSNQPQHF; DNA: TGCAGTGCTAGTTCGGGGCTGAGCAATCAGCCCCAGCATTTT
size: once; J: TRBJ2-5; D: NA; V: TRBV6-6; CDR3: CASRATGQGTQYF; DNA: TGTGCCAGCAGAGCGACAGGTCAAGGGACCCAGTACTTC
size: NA; J: TRBJ2-5; D: TRBD2; V: TRBV5-6; CDR3: CASSRWGGNQETQYF; DNA: TGTGCCAGCAGCAGATGGGGGGGGAACCAAGAGACCCAGTACTTC
size: NA; J: TRBJ1-3; D: NA; V: TRBV15; CDR3: CATSSLLGGYGNTIYF; DNA: TGTGCCACCAGCAGCTTATTGGGGGGATATGGAAACACCATATATTTT
size: many; J: TRBJ2-1; D: TRBD2; V: TRBV20-1; CDR3: CSAWTSGVAGEQFF; DNA: TGCAGTGCTTGGACTAGCGGGGTCGCCGGTGAGCAGTTCTTC
size: NA; J: TRBJ2-3; D: TRBD2; V: TRBV6-4; CDR3: CASSGTSGSITDTQYF; DNA: TGTGCCAGCAGTGGGACTAGCGGGAGTATCACAGATACGCAGTATTTT
size: NA; J: TRBJ1-5; D: NA; V: TRBV19; CDR3: CASSPYNTGFYQPQHF; DNA: TGTGCCAGTAGTCCCTACAACACAGGGTTCTATCAGCCCCAGCATTTT
size: medium-sized; J: TRBJ1-1; D: NA; V: TRBV10-3; CDR3: CAISDGGNTEAFF; DNA: TGTGCCATCAGTGATGGAGGGAACACTGAAGCTTTCTTT
size: few; J: TRBJ2-5; D: NA; V: TRBV6-1; CDR3: CASLYETQYF; DNA: TGTGCCAGCCTGTACGAGACCCAGTACTTC
size: NA; J: TRBJ2-2; D: TRBD2; V: TRBV25-1; CDR3: CASTPRTARTSGTAGELFF; DNA: TGTGCCAGCACCCCCAGGACAGCCCGGACTAGCGGGACTGCCGGGGAGCTGTTTTTT
size: medium-sized; J: TRBJ2-1; D: TRBD2; V: TRBV20-1; CDR3: CSADLLAGVSDEQFF; DNA: TGCAGTGCAGATTTACTAGCGGGGGTAAGCGATGAGCAGTTCTTC
size: NA; J: TRBJ2-2; D: TRBD2; V: TRBV9; CDR3: CASSSGTSGTGELFF; DNA: TGTGCCAGCAGCTCCGGGACTAGCGGGACCGGGGAGCTGTTTTTT
size: NA; J: TRBJ2-7; D: NA; V: TRBV7-8; CDR3: CASSSGAGGNEQYF; DNA: TGTGCCAGCAGCTCAGGTGCTGGGGGAAACGAGCAGTACTTC
size: many; J: TRBJ2-7; D: NA; V: TRBV10-3; CDR3: CAISESSQSAYEQYF; DNA: TGTGCCATCAGTGAGTCGAGCCAGTCAGCCTACGAGCAGTACTTC
size: NA; J: TRBJ1-6; D: TRBD1; V: TRBV20-1; CDR3: CSARPPGTGDNSPLHF; DNA: TGCAGTGCTAGACCCCCCGGGACAGGAGATAATTCACCCCTCCACTTT
size: NA; J: TRBJ2-1; D: NA; V: TRBV7-2; CDR3: CASSFVPGGDNEQFF; DNA: TGTGCCAGCAGCTTTGTCCCTGGGGGAGACAATGAGCAGTTCTTC
size: NA; J: TRBJ2-7; D: NA; V: TRBV6-1; CDR3: CASTPQALRTYEQYF; DNA: TGTGCCAGCACCCCCCAGGCGCTACGAACCTACGAGCAGTACTTC
size: NA; J: TRBJ2-3; D: NA; V: TRBV12-3/TRBV12-4; CDR3: CASSEGRMSTDTRYF; DNA: TGTGCCAGCAGCGAAGGGAGGATGAGCACAGATACGCGGTATTTT
size: NA; J: TRBJ1-1; D: NA; V: TRBV20-1; CDR3: CSARKGTSNTEAFF; DNA: TGCAGTGCTAGAAAGGGGACTTCGAACACTGAAGCTTTCTTT
size: few; J: TRBJ2-3; D: TRBD2; V: TRBV20-1; CDR3: CSATTSGTADTQYF; DNA: TGCAGTGCAACGACTAGCGGGACGGCAGATACGCAGTATTTT
size: NA; J: TRBJ2-7; D: NA; V: TRBV10-3; CDR3: CATSGGTASYEQYF; DNA: TGTGCCACCAGTGGTGGGACGGCATCCTACGAGCAGTACTTC
size: NA; J: TRBJ1-4; D: NA; V: TRBV3-1; CDR3: CASSRSPLTKEKLFF; DNA: TGTGCCAGCAGCCGCTCACCCTTAACTAAGGAAAAACTGTTTTTT
size: NA; J: TRBJ1-4; D: NA; V: TRBV25-1; CDR3: CVSSARDTTVANEKLFF; DNA: TGTGTCAGCAGTGCTAGAGACACGACAGTAGCTAATGAAAAACTGTTTTTT
size: many; J: TRBJ1-5; D: NA; V: TRBV6-5; CDR3: CAGPDLEQFNQPQHF; DNA: TGTGCCGGCCCGGACCTTGAACAATTTAATCAGCCCCAGCATTTT
size: many; J: TRBJ2-7; D: NA; V: TRBV3-1; CDR3: CASSQATGSYEQYF; DNA: TGTGCCAGCAGCCAAGCCACCGGCTCCTACGAGCAGTACTTC
size: many; J: TRBJ2-3; D: NA; V: TRBV4-2; CDR3: CASTAGGGESDTQYF; DNA: TGTGCCAGCACGGCCGGAGGGGGCGAGTCGGATACGCAGTATTTT
size: NA; J: TRBJ2-7; D: NA; V: TRBV7-8; CDR3: CASTGQYKGYEQYF; DNA: TGTGCCAGCACAGGACAGTATAAAGGATACGAGCAGTACTTC
size: NA; J: TRBJ2-4; D: NA; V: TRBV12-3/TRBV12-4; CDR3: CASSFHWTARGIQYF; DNA: TGTGCCAGCAGTTTTCATTGGACAGCACGGGGCATTCAGTACTTC
size: few; J: TRBJ1-4; D: NA; V: TRBV19; CDR3: CASKALGRDEKLFF; DNA: TGTGCCAGTAAGGCCCTAGGCCGTGATGAAAAACTGTTTTTT
size: medium-sized; J: TRBJ1-2; D: TRBD1; V: TRBV9; CDR3: CASSPGGEYGYTF; DNA: TGTGCCAGCAGCCCAGGGGGAGAGTATGGCTACACCTTC
size: few; J: TRBJ2-7; D: TRBD1; V: TRBV5-1; CDR3: CASSLGLWGTDTYEQYF; DNA: TGCGCCAGCAGCTTGGGATTATGGGGGACAGACACCTACGAGCAGTACTTC
size: NA; J: TRBJ1-3; D: NA; V: TRBV7-2; CDR3: CASSILEGYGNTLYF; DNA: TGTGCCAGCAGCATATTGGAGGGATATGGAAACACCTTATATTTT
size: many; J: TRBJ1-1; D: NA; V: TRBV11-2; CDR3: CASSLDGRLGNTEAFF; DNA: TGTGCCAGCAGCTTAGATGGGCGACTGGGGAACACTGAAGCTTTCTTT
size: NA; J: TRBJ2-5; D: NA; V: TRBV6-1; CDR3: CASSPGTETQYF; DNA: TGTGCCAGCAGTCCCGGGACGGAGACCCAGTACTTC
size: medium-sized; J: TRBJ2-1; D: TRBD2; V: TRBV9; CDR3: CASSVLAGGDNEQFF; DNA: TGTGCCAGCAGCGTCCTAGCGGGAGGGGACAATGAGCAGTTCTTC
size: NA; J: TRBJ2-3; D: TRBD2; V: TRBV15; CDR3: CATSRVRTRFWAYTHYF; DNA: TGTGCCACCAGCAGAGTACGGACTAGGTTTTGGGCATATACGCACTATTTT
size: medium-sized; J: TRBJ2-3; D: NA; V: TRBV7-9; CDR3: CASSLGIQGGRTDTQYF; DNA: TGTGCCAGCAGCTTAGGTATTCAGGGGGGCCGCACAGATACGCAGTATTTT
size: NA; J: TRBJ1-6; D: NA; V: TRBV5-1; CDR3: CASSLRQGYDSPLHF; DNA: TGCGCCAGCAGCTTGCGGCAGGGGTATGATTCACCCCTCCACTTT
size: NA; J: TRBJ2-7; D: NA; V: TRBV2; CDR3: CASSSEGGYEQYF; DNA: TGTGCCAGCAGTTCAGAGGGGGGCTACGAGCAGTACTTC
size: NA; J: TRBJ2-7; D: NA; V: TRBV11-1; CDR3: CASCITGTSVSYEQYF; DNA: TGCGCCAGCTGCATAACAGGGACCTCCGTATCCTACGAGCAGTACTTC
size: NA; J: TRBJ1-6; D: NA; V: TRBV20-1; CDR3: CSAVDGVNSPLHF; DNA: TGCAGTGCGGTGGACGGGGTGAATTCACCCCTCCACTTT